These T cell receptor beta chains were read from a single sample in a study of blood T cell repertoires in COVID-19. TCRdb's copy holds only in-frame clones and misses some; the assay was immunoSEQ multiplex PCR. Here the sample spans roughly 150,000 clones, 88% being singletons. Material for sequencing was peripheral blood. The receptors originated from a man aged 45-65 years who had recovered from COVID-19. CDR3s include the opening cysteine and the closing phenylalanine or tryptophan. D genes are given only for firm matches. For some rows the clone size is stated as once, few or many, or as a class when expanded; others skip it.

j_call,d_call,clone_size,v_call,cdr3_aa,cdr3_nt
TRBJ2-3,NA,NA,TRBV5-1,CASSSGTSTDTQYF,TGCGCCAGCAGCTCAGGGACTAGCACAGATACGCAGTATTTT
TRBJ2-7,TRBD1,NA,TRBV7-9,CASSLAGQGNYEQYF,TGTGCCAGCAGCTTAGCGGGACAGGGAAACTACGAGCAGTACTTC
TRBJ2-1,TRBD2,NA,TRBV2,CASSSGRATEQFF,TGTGCCAGCAGTAGCGGGAGGGCCACTGAGCAGTTCTTC
TRBJ2-7,NA,NA,TRBV29-1,CSVEEGLAGEQYF,TGCAGCGTTGAAGAGGGCCTCGCGGGGGAGCAGTACTTC
TRBJ2-7,NA,once,TRBV27,CASSFTGSYEQYF,TGTGCCAGCAGCTTTACAGGGTCTTACGAGCAGTACTTC
TRBJ2-2,TRBD2,NA,TRBV19,CASSPGLAGGAGELFF,TGTGCCAGTAGTCCGGGACTAGCGGGGGGAGCCGGGGAGCTGTTTTTT
TRBJ1-4,TRBD1,once,TRBV29-1,CSPSCRGPETNEKLFF,TGCAGCCCCTCCTGCAGGGGGCCGGAAACTAATGAAAAACTGTTTTTT
TRBJ1-1,NA,NA,TRBV7-2,CASSLSQGTEAFF,TGTGCCAGCAGCTTATCACAGGGTACTGAAGCTTTCTTT
TRBJ2-1,NA,NA,TRBV3-1/TRBV3-2,CASSRPSSYNEQFF,TGTGCCAGCAGCCGGCCTAGCTCCTACAATGAGCAGTTCTTC
TRBJ2-6,NA,NA,TRBV7-2,CASTAKPGANVLTF,TGTGCCAGCACCGCGAAGCCTGGGGCCAACGTCCTGACTTTC
TRBJ2-3,NA,few,TRBV29-1,CSVVSAADTQYF,TGCAGCGTTGTGAGCGCTGCCGATACGCAGTATTTT
TRBJ2-2,NA,NA,TRBV4-3,CASSQDREAGELFF,TGCGCCAGCAGCCAAGACAGGGAGGCCGGGGAGCTGTTTTTT
TRBJ1-3,TRBD1,NA,TRBV11-2,CASSRTGNPGNTIYF,TGTGCCAGCAGTCGGACAGGGAACCCTGGAAACACCATATATTTT
TRBJ2-4,TRBD1,NA,TRBV4-1,CASRQPRTGNIQYF,TGCGCCAGCAGGCAACCACGGACAGGAAACATTCAGTACTTC
TRBJ2-1,TRBD1,NA,TRBV7-3,CASSLTFSAGGVDEQFF,TGTGCCAGCAGCTTAACGTTCTCGGCAGGGGGCGTAGATGAGCAGTTCTTC
TRBJ2-3,TRBD1,NA,TRBV19,CASSPGQDADTQYF,TGTGCCAGTAGTCCGGGACAGGATGCAGATACGCAGTATTTT
TRBJ2-7,NA,NA,TRBV18,CASSPQGHPAEQYF,TGTGCCAGCTCACCACAGGGGCACCCCGCCGAGCAGTACTTC
TRBJ1-4,TRBD1,NA,TRBV5-8,CASGMGQGARATNEKLFF,TGTGCCAGCGGTATGGGACAGGGGGCGCGAGCAACTAATGAAAAACTGTTTTTT
TRBJ2-3,NA,NA,TRBV9,CASSPRVVSSTDTQYF,TGTGCCAGCAGCCCGAGAGTTGTATCTAGCACAGATACGCAGTATTTT
TRBJ2-2,TRBD1,NA,TRBV7-3,CASSSTGTGVTGELFF,TGTGCCAGCAGCTCAACCGGGACAGGGGTAACCGGGGAGCTGTTTTTT
TRBJ2-4,NA,NA,TRBV6-2/TRBV6-3,CASSYRDFNSVAKNIQYF,TGTGCCAGCAGTTACCGGGACTTCAATTCTGTAGCCAAAAACATTCAGTACTTC
TRBJ2-3,TRBD1,NA,TRBV5-1,CASSLDEGRGTDTQYF,TGCGCCAGCAGCTTGGACGAGGGCAGGGGGACAGATACGCAGTATTTT
TRBJ2-7,NA,NA,TRBV19,CASSSSRRETYEQYF,TGTGCCAGTAGTTCATCCCGCCGGGAGACCTACGAGCAGTACTTC
TRBJ2-1,NA,NA,TRBV6-5,CASRSGGPSYNEQFF,TGTGCCAGCAGATCGGGGGGCCCCTCCTACAATGAGCAGTTCTTC
TRBJ2-5,NA,NA,TRBV12-5,CASAYGLLGARETQYF,TGTGCTAGTGCCTATGGGCTATTGGGGGCGCGGGAGACCCAGTACTTC
TRBJ2-7,NA,once,TRBV7-2,CASSLGTSDFYEQYF,TGTGCCAGCAGCTTAGGGACATCGGATTTCTACGAGCAGTACTTC
TRBJ1-1,NA,NA,TRBV5-6,CASSLRRTLVRAFF,TGTGCCAGCAGCTTAAGAAGGACTCTCGTACGAGCTTTCTTT
TRBJ2-7,TRBD2,NA,TRBV4-3,CASSQEGLGNYEQYF,TGCGCCAGCAGCCAAGAGGGACTAGGGAACTACGAGCAGTACTTC
TRBJ2-5,NA,once,TRBV18,CASSPDRAGGETQYF,TGTGCCAGCTCACCCGACAGGGCCGGGGGAGAGACCCAGTACTTC
TRBJ2-7,TRBD1,once,TRBV19,CASRPTGEVYEQYF,TGTGCCAGTAGACCTACAGGGGAAGTCTACGAGCAGTACTTC